Listed below are T cell receptor beta chains from one sample, sequenced in a study of T cells after yellow fever vaccination. From the 5' RACE reads, TCRdb called clonotypes with MiXCR, one entry per CDR3 protein. The sample has about 150,000 distinct CDR3 sequences, approximately 6.2% seen once. The sequences come from CD4+ T cells sorted from PBMCs, collected on the day of the first yellow fever vaccination. The receptors here all came from a man younger than 35 who received the YFV17D yellow fever vaccine. The CDR3 runs from the conserved cysteine through the conserved F or W. Each record gives: D gene, clone size, V gene, J gene, CDR3 protein, CDR3 DNA. The D gene is left open where the match is weak. A clone size is listed for some rows: how often the clone was seen (once, few, many), or a class if it is expanded.

d_gene: .
abundance: many
v_gene: TRBV18
j_gene: TRBJ2-5
CDR3aa: CASSTSSQETQYF
CDR3nt: TGTGCCAGCTCAACCTCCTCCCAAGAGACCCAGTACTTC

d_gene: .
abundance: many
v_gene: TRBV3-1
j_gene: TRBJ1-1
CDR3aa: CASSPFRTGRITEAFF
CDR3nt: TGTGCCAGCAGCCCCTTTCGAACGGGGAGGATCACTGAAGCTTTCTTT

d_gene: .
abundance: many
v_gene: TRBV6-5
j_gene: TRBJ2-1
CDR3aa: CASSYLSTSSYNEQFF
CDR3nt: TGTGCCAGCAGTTACTTGTCGACTAGCTCCTACAATGAGCAGTTCTTC

d_gene: TRBD2
abundance: few
v_gene: TRBV20-1
j_gene: TRBJ2-3
CDR3aa: CSARGGSGGAHTQYF
CDR3nt: TGCAGTGCTCGAGGCGGGAGCGGGGGGGCGCATACGCAGTATTTT

d_gene: .
abundance: many
v_gene: TRBV5-1
j_gene: TRBJ2-5
CDR3aa: CASSLGFREETQYF
CDR3nt: TGCGCCAGCAGCTTGGGGTTCAGGGAAGAGACCCAGTACTTC

d_gene: TRBD1
abundance: many
v_gene: TRBV10-3
j_gene: TRBJ1-5
CDR3aa: CAISVAMGTDQPQHF
CDR3nt: TGTGCCATCAGTGTGGCGATGGGGACAGACCAGCCCCAGCATTTT

d_gene: TRBD1
abundance: many
v_gene: TRBV15
j_gene: TRBJ2-1
CDR3aa: CATRAGTGGNEQFF
CDR3nt: TGTGCCACCAGGGCCGGGACAGGGGGTAATGAGCAGTTCTTC

d_gene: .
abundance: few
v_gene: TRBV7-3
j_gene: TRBJ1-1
CDR3aa: CASSPRAGEEAFF
CDR3nt: TGTGCCAGCAGCCCCAGGGCGGGGGAGGAAGCTTTCTTT

d_gene: .
abundance: many
v_gene: TRBV21-1
j_gene: TRBJ2-1
CDR3aa: CASSKGGWPEVHEQFF
CDR3nt: TGTGCCAGCAGCAAAGGGGGGTGGCCCGAGGTCCATGAGCAGTTCTTC

d_gene: TRBD2
abundance: few
v_gene: TRBV6-5
j_gene: TRBJ2-3
CDR3aa: CASSPELAGGGDTQYF
CDR3nt: TGTGCCAGCAGCCCCGAACTAGCGGGGGGTGGAGATACGCAGTATTTT

d_gene: TRBD1
abundance: many
v_gene: TRBV7-8
j_gene: TRBJ2-2
CDR3aa: CASRLRTGRGLRLDTGELFF
CDR3nt: TGTGCCAGCAGATTAAGAACAGGCAGGGGGCTGCGTTTAGACACCGGGGAGCTGTTTTTT

d_gene: .
abundance: many
v_gene: TRBV4-1
j_gene: TRBJ2-4
CDR3aa: CASSQAWASKNIQYF
CDR3nt: TGCGCCAGCAGCCAAGCGTGGGCCTCCAAAAACATTCAGTACTTC

d_gene: TRBD1
abundance: .
v_gene: TRBV11-2
j_gene: TRBJ2-6
CDR3aa: CASSLRDRVFSGANVLTF
CDR3nt: TGTGCCAGCAGCCTCCGGGACAGGGTATTCTCTGGGGCCAACGTCCTGACTTTC

d_gene: .
abundance: many
v_gene: TRBV3-1
j_gene: TRBJ2-6
CDR3aa: CASSTSSGANVLTF
CDR3nt: TGTGCCAGCAGTACCAGCTCTGGGGCCAACGTCCTGACTTTC

d_gene: TRBD2
abundance: many
v_gene: TRBV15
j_gene: TRBJ2-5
CDR3aa: CATRLSGGGETQYF
CDR3nt: TGTGCCACCAGGCTTAGCGGGGGGGGTGAGACCCAGTACTTC

d_gene: .
abundance: many
v_gene: TRBV20-1
j_gene: TRBJ1-4
CDR3aa: CSARQRGSHEKLFF
CDR3nt: TGCAGTGCTAGACAGCGGGGATCTCATGAAAAACTGTTTTTT

d_gene: .
abundance: .
v_gene: TRBV6-1
j_gene: TRBJ2-2
CDR3aa: CASGPGYGTTGELFF
CDR3nt: TGTGCCAGCGGCCCAGGGTACGGGACCACCGGGGAGCTGTTTTTT

d_gene: .
abundance: few
v_gene: TRBV20-1
j_gene: TRBJ1-5
CDR3aa: CSARDPRQAVNQPQHF
CDR3nt: TGCAGTGCTAGAGATCCGAGACAGGCAGTCAATCAGCCCCAGCATTTT

d_gene: .
abundance: few
v_gene: TRBV4-3
j_gene: TRBJ1-4
CDR3aa: CASSQTPVRGANEKLFF
CDR3nt: TGCGCCAGCAGCCAAACCCCGGTGCGGGGGGCTAATGAAAAACTGTTTTTT

d_gene: .
abundance: few
v_gene: TRBV3-1
j_gene: TRBJ2-5
CDR3aa: CASSQDRLEGETQYF
CDR3nt: TGTGCCAGCAGCCAAGATCGCCTAGAAGGGGAGACCCAGTACTTC

d_gene: .
abundance: few
v_gene: TRBV2
j_gene: TRBJ2-2
CDR3aa: CASNLDTGELFF
CDR3nt: TGTGCCAGCAATTTGGACACCGGGGAGCTGTTTTTT

d_gene: TRBD2
abundance: few
v_gene: TRBV11-1
j_gene: TRBJ2-1
CDR3aa: CASSRTSGGFYNEQFF
CDR3nt: TGTGCCAGCAGCCGGACTAGCGGGGGGTTCTACAATGAGCAGTTCTTC

d_gene: .
abundance: few
v_gene: TRBV7-2
j_gene: TRBJ1-3
CDR3aa: CASSTTAVWDTIYF
CDR3nt: TGTGCCAGCAGCACTACTGCTGTCTGGGACACCATATATTTT

d_gene: .
abundance: many
v_gene: TRBV6-1
j_gene: TRBJ1-2
CDR3aa: CASTRLGDGYTF
CDR3nt: TGTGCCAGCACCCGACTGGGAGATGGCTACACCTTC

d_gene: .
abundance: many
v_gene: TRBV29-1
j_gene: TRBJ2-7
CDR3aa: CSVAGGSASYEQYF
CDR3nt: TGCAGCGTTGCCGGTGGGAGTGCATCCTACGAGCAGTACTTC

d_gene: TRBD1
abundance: many
v_gene: TRBV6-5
j_gene: TRBJ2-7
CDR3aa: CASSWDRGRPYEQYF
CDR3nt: TGTGCCAGCAGTTGGGACAGGGGGCGACCCTACGAGCAGTACTTC

d_gene: .
abundance: many
v_gene: TRBV5-1
j_gene: TRBJ2-5
CDR3aa: CASSFSRQETQYF
CDR3nt: TGCGCCAGCAGCTTCTCCAGGCAAGAGACCCAGTACTTC

d_gene: TRBD1
abundance: many
v_gene: TRBV6-5
j_gene: TRBJ1-2
CDR3aa: CASSYSGGTGGINYGYTF
CDR3nt: TGTGCCAGCAGTTACTCAGGAGGGACAGGGGGCATCAACTATGGCTACACCTTC

d_gene: TRBD2
abundance: .
v_gene: TRBV7-3
j_gene: TRBJ2-1
CDR3aa: CASSLTGLGGDYYNEQFF
CDR3nt: TGTGCCAGCAGCTTAACTGGACTGGGGGGGGACTACTACAATGAGCAGTTCTTC

d_gene: .
abundance: .
v_gene: TRBV12-3/TRBV12-4
j_gene: TRBJ2-6
CDR3aa: CASNVALSGANVLTF
CDR3nt: TGTGCCAGCAACGTGGCCCTCTCTGGGGCCAACGTCCTGACTTTC

d_gene: .
abundance: many
v_gene: TRBV7-2
j_gene: TRBJ2-7
CDR3aa: CASSWRDYEQYF
CDR3nt: TGTGCCAGCAGCTGGCGAGACTACGAGCAGTACTTC

d_gene: TRBD1
abundance: .
v_gene: TRBV29-1
j_gene: TRBJ1-2
CDR3aa: CSVTQGAGYGYTF
CDR3nt: TGCAGCGTAACACAGGGGGCAGGCTATGGCTACACCTTC

d_gene: .
abundance: .
v_gene: TRBV7-8
j_gene: TRBJ1-2
CDR3aa: CASSPRRANYGYTF
CDR3nt: TGTGCCAGCAGCCCACGACGGGCTAACTATGGCTACACCTTC

d_gene: TRBD1
abundance: .
v_gene: TRBV18
j_gene: TRBJ1-2
CDR3aa: CASSPKDRDVYGYTF
CDR3nt: TGTGCCAGCTCACCCAAGGACAGGGACGTCTATGGCTACACCTTC